Below, one TCR beta chain is given with its context. Its specificity is unknown. Sequencing was performed with immunoSEQ multiplex PCR; in TCRdb, only in-frame clones are kept and a portion is missing. The data hold about 130,000 clones, with 70% to 90% observed a single time. This record comes from a study of T cell responses to AZD1222 COVID-19 vaccine. Study background: Whether given at about 4 or about 12 weeks, second doses were pooled.

Study conclusions and caveats: Vaccine-related CD4 TCRs covered spike, predominating at 160-218 and 743-854. Repertoires were obtained solely post-peak T cell response. It was only a handful of AZD1222 recipients who were seropositive at baseline.

The sample in question was peripheral blood, obtained on day 0 of AZD1222 vaccination. The source is an adult in good health.

The CDR3 DNA reads as TGCGCCAGCAGCTTGGACGGCGGGGACTACAATGAGCAGTTCTTC. Its translation: CASSLDGGDYNEQFF. V and J are TRBV5-1 and TRBJ2-1; weak D call: TRBD2 (6 bases). CDR3 length equals 15 residues. V lost 0 bases to trimming and J lost 3 bases, with 10 bases between them. Germline V gene sequence: CDR1 SGHRS, CDR2 YFSETQ.